Below are 29 T cell receptor beta chains sequenced from a single sample in a study of blood T cell repertoires in COVID-19. Assay: immunoSEQ multiplex PCR; the TCRdb copy retains only in-frame clones and omits some. The sample shows about 160,000 clones, around 80% of them seen only once. The specimen sequenced was peripheral blood. Source of these receptors: a man aged 55 to 70 with acute or convalescent COVID-19.

The chain combines TRBV12-3 or TRBV12-4 with TRBJ1-1, with D hard to call. The V gene lost 2 bases and the J gene lost 10 bases, with 14 bases spanning the gap. The CDR3 spans 13 residues. The CDR3 coding sequence is TGTGCCAGCAGTTTATCGGAGGTCTCGGGAGCTTTCTTT. Translation gives CASSLSEVSGAFF.

The J gene is TRBJ2-2, the V gene TRBV19; TRBD2 matches 7 bases. The CDR3 covers 16 residues. The germline CDR1 and CDR2 sequences are LNHDA and SQIVND (reference sequence). V shed 5 bases, J shed 3 bases, and the junction held 9 bases outside the gene matches. CDR3 residues: CASSPRGGTDTGELFF. CDR3 in DNA: TGTGCCAGTAGTCCCCGGGGAGGGACCGACACCGGGGAGCTGTTTTTT.

The V call is TRBV12-3 or TRBV12-4, the J call TRBJ1-1, with D maybe TRBD1 (5 bases). V dropped 6 bases and J dropped 3 bases, with 11 bases sitting between them. The CDR3 contains 13 residues. The CDR3 reads CASSPGRDTEAFF. CDR3 nucleotides: TGTGCCAGCAGCCCAGGCAGGGACACTGAAGCTTTCTTT.

The J gene is TRBJ1-5, the V gene TRBV7-8, with unresolved D. Germline assignment: CDR1 SGHVS and CDR2 FQNEAQ. This CDR3 region has 13 residues. Between the trimmed V and J ends, which lost 2 bases and 4 bases, there was a span of 6 bases. The CDR3 nucleotides are TGTGCCAGCAGCTTAACAGAGAATCAGCCCCAGCATTTT. It translates to CASSLTENQPQHF.

The chain is built from TRBV10-3 and TRBJ2-3, with 9 bases that match TRBD2. CDR1 ENHRY and CDR2 SYGVKD come from the germline V gene. The J segment lost 2 bases and the V segment lost 4 bases, leaving 4 bases of the junction unmatched. This CDR3 is 15 amino acids long. The chain's CDR3 is CAISALAGFTDTQYF. In DNA form, the CDR3 reads TGTGCCATCAGTGCGCTAGCGGGATTCACAGATACGCAGTATTTT.

The J gene is TRBJ2-5, the V gene TRBV3-1 (or the pseudogene TRBV3-2); 7 nucleotides agree with TRBD2. CDR3 length equals 17 residues. The germline V gene encodes CDR1 LGHDT and CDR2 YNNKEL (reference sequence). V was clipped by 0 bases and J by 2 bases; unmatched bases: 9. This CDR3 reads CASSQDYRASGQETQYF. In DNA, the CDR3 is TGTGCCAGCAGCCAAGATTATAGGGCTAGCGGACAAGAGACCCAGTACTTC.

V is TRBV2 and J is TRBJ2-7; D remains unclear. Per germline, CDR1 SNHLY and CDR2 FYNNEI. The CDR3 length is 11 residues. V was trimmed by 4 bases and J by 4 bases, leaving 5 bases between them. CDR3 loop: CASSGQYEQYF. CDR3 nucleotide sequence: TGTGCCAGCAGTGGGCAGTACGAGCAGTACTTC.

The chain couples TRBV15 to TRBJ2-5, with D tentatively TRBD2 (6 bases). V lost 5 bases and J lost 5, with 27 bases in between. The CDR3 runs 18 residues. The germline V gene encodes CDR1 LNHNV and CDR2 YYDKDF (reference sequence). Here the CDR3 reads CATSRLSWRGYLRETQYF. CDR3 nucleotides: TGTGCCACCAGCCGACTCTCTTGGCGGGGATACCTCCGGGAGACCCAGTACTTC. Variable domain in full (rest from reference TRBV15 and TRBJ2-5): DAMVIQNPRYQVTQFGKPVTLSCSQTLNHNVMYWYQQKSSQAPKLLFHYYDKDFNNEADTPDNFQSRRPNTSFCFLDIRSPGLGDTAMYLCATSRLSWRGYLRETQYFGPGTRLLVL.

The chain links TRBV20-1 to TRBJ2-5; D unclear. Between the trimmed V and J ends, which lost 7 bases and 2 bases, there was a span of 8 bases. The CDR3 is 11 amino acids. The germline CDR1 and CDR2 sequences are DFQATT and SNEGSKA (reference sequence). This CDR3 is CSVFRQETQYF. CDR3 coding DNA: TGCAGTGTTTTCCGGCAAGAGACCCAGTACTTC.

The genes are TRBV7-3 and TRBJ2-1; TRBD2 agrees at 10 bases. Germline trimming cut 4 bases from V and 9 bases from J; bases unmatched to any gene: 9. CDR1 is SGHTA, CDR2 FQGTGA, per germline. The CDR3 length is 15 residues. CDR3 sequence reads: CASSSGSGGAFEQFF. The CDR3 DNA is TGTGCCAGCAGCTCAGGGAGCGGGGGGGCATTTGAGCAGTTCTTC.

This chain links TRBV25-1 with TRBJ2-5, with D perhaps TRBD1 (5 bases). The CDR3 runs 13 residues. V lost 3 bases and J lost 5, with 10 bases in between. Germline CDR1 MGHDK, CDR2 SYGVNS. CDR3 DNA sequence: TGTGCCAGCAGTGAGCCAGGGCCTGAGACCCAGTACTTC. It codes for CASSEPGPETQYF.

This chain uses TRBV24-1 with TRBJ2-1; 9 bases are shared with TRBD1. CDR1 and CDR2 from the germline V gene are KGHDR and SFDVKD. The CDR3 is 16 residues long. The junction had 5 bases not matched to a gene; V was cut back by 2 bases and J by 4 bases. In DNA, the CDR3 is TGTGCCACCAGTGATTCCGACAGGGGGAAATACAATGAGCAGTTCTTC. This encodes CATSDSDRGKYNEQFF.

Written as DNA, the CDR3 is TGTGCCAGCAGCTTAGCTGCGGGTTTCGGGGGAACTTGGACTGAAGCTTTCTTT. This translates into CASSLAAGFGGTWTEAFF. The chain carries TRBV7-9 and TRBJ1-1; D perhaps matches TRBD1 (5 bases). The V and J ends lost 0 bases and 5 bases respectively, with 22 bases between them. The CDR3 runs 18 residues. Germline loops: CDR1 SEHNR, CDR2 FQNEAQ (reference sequence).

This chain connects TRBV5-6 to TRBJ2-2, with 9 bases aligning to TRBD1. Germline V gene sequence: CDR1 SGHDT, CDR2 YYEEEE. The V and J ends lost 0 bases and 4 bases, in that order; junction bases with no gene match: 4. The CDR3 totals 16 residues. The CDR3 here is CASSLAGQGFTGELFF. The DNA of the CDR3 is TGTGCCAGCAGCTTGGCGGGACAGGGTTTCACCGGGGAGCTGTTTTTT.

This CDR3 reads CASSPTGDYGYTF. CDR3 DNA: TGTGCCAGCAGCCCGACAGGGGATTATGGCTACACCTTC. The V call is TRBV14, the J call TRBJ1-2; 8 nucleotides align to TRBD1. Trimming took 4 bases from V and 5 from J; bases not matched to a gene: 3. The germline CDR1 and CDR2 sequences are SGHDN and FVKESK. The CDR3 is 13 amino acids.

The V gene is TRBV28, the J gene TRBJ1-1; tentative D call: TRBD1 (5 bases). The CDR3 totals 13 residues. V was pared by 3 bases and J by 7 bases, with 12 bases between. Germline V gene data show CDR1 as MDHEN and CDR2 as SYDVKM. The CDR3, as DNA: TGTGCCAGCAGTTTGACGACAGCCCTTGAAGCTTTCTTT. Its translation: CASSLTTALEAFF.

The chain combines TRBV5-1 with TRBJ2-5, with D maybe TRBD2 (6 bases). Germline loops: CDR1 SGHRS, CDR2 YFSETQ. The V end was cut by 5 bases, the J end by 2 bases, with 16 bases between. The CDR3 runs 15 residues. This CDR3 is CASSQPGLHQETQYF. The CDR3 nucleotides read TGCGCCAGCAGTCAACCGGGACTCCATCAAGAGACCCAGTACTTC.

This clone was detected a few times. The genes are TRBV7-2 and TRBJ2-7; tentatively, D is TRBD1 (6 bases). CDR1 is SGHTA, CDR2 FQGNSA, per germline. Trimming took 6 bases from V and 2 from J, leaving 17 bases between them. The CDR3 covers 15 residues. The CDR3 DNA reads as TGTGCCAGCAGATCAAACAGGGACCCTACCTACGAGCAGTACTTC. The encoded protein is CASRSNRDPTYEQYF.

Only a few counts were recorded for this clone. The chain has TRBV4-1 and TRBJ1-1; D uncertain. Trimming pared 1 base from V and 10 bases from J, leaving 10 bases between. The germline V gene has CDR1 MGHRA and CDR2 YSYEKL. The CDR3 totals 12 residues. The CDR3 sequence: CASSQVGVVAFF. Here the CDR3 DNA reads TGCGCCAGCAGCCAAGTCGGGGTTGTAGCTTTCTTT.

The J gene is TRBJ2-3, the V gene TRBV6-6, with D perhaps TRBD2 (5 bases). Per germline, CDR1 MNHNY and CDR2 SVGAGI (reference sequence). The germline V and J ends were trimmed by 5 bases and 1 base, with 19 bases remaining between them. There are 17 residues in the CDR3. The CDR3 nucleotides are TGTGCCAGCAGTCGTGGACGGGGATACCCCGGCACAGATACGCAGTATTTT. This translates into CASSRGRGYPGTDTQYF.

This chain links TRBV12-3 or TRBV12-4 with TRBJ2-7; 7 nucleotides align to TRBD2. Trimming cost V 3 bases and J 3 bases; bases outside gene matches: 2. The CDR3 length is 13 residues. The DNA for the CDR3 is TGTGCCAGCAGTTTCGGGAGGAACTACGAGCAGTACTTC. This gives the protein CASSFGRNYEQYF.

The chain couples TRBV23-1 to TRBJ2-3; 8 bases are shared with TRBD2. TRBV23-1 is annotated as an ORF whose role is uncertain. The length of the CDR3 is 18 residues. Trimming removed 1 base from V and 5 bases from J; junction bases left unmatched: 14. CDR3 amino acids: CASSQYPGTRVGVDTQYF. The CDR3 DNA follows: TGCGCCAGCAGTCAATACCCCGGGACTAGAGTGGGGGTAGATACGCAGTATTTT.

DNA for the CDR3: TGTGCCAGTAGTTTCGGGACAGCACAAGAGACCCAGTACTTC. It specifies CASSFGTAQETQYF. The chain has TRBV19 and TRBJ2-5, with 7 bases lining up with TRBD1. The germline CDR1 and CDR2 sequences are LNHDA and SQIVND (reference sequence). This CDR3 is 14 amino acids long. The V and J ends lost 5 bases and 2 bases, in that order; junction bases with no gene match: 5.

The chain combines TRBV15 with TRBJ2-1, with D uncertain. This CDR3 contains 15 residues. Germline V gene sequence: CDR1 LNHNV, CDR2 YYDKDF (reference sequence). Trimming shortened V by 1 base and J by 0 bases, and 7 bases separated the two germline ends. The CDR3, as DNA: TGTGCCACCAGCAGAGCGTACAGCTCCTACAATGAGCAGTTCTTC. Its translation: CATSRAYSSYNEQFF.

This clone showed up just a few times. This chain uses TRBV3-1 (or the pseudogene TRBV3-2) with TRBJ2-7, with D tentatively TRBD1 (5 bases). V was clipped by 2 bases and J by 4 bases, with 9 bases between them. This CDR3 has 13 residues. CDR1 is LGHDT, CDR2 YNNKEL, per germline (reference sequence). DNA for the CDR3: TGTGCCAGCAGCCAATATCAGGGTTACGAGCAGTACTTC. It is translated as CASSQYQGYEQYF.

The chain links TRBV5-6 to TRBJ1-2, with D tentatively TRBD1 (5 bases). The CDR3 sequence is 14 residues long. CDR1 is SGHDT, CDR2 YYEEEE, per germline. V was shortened by 1 base and J by 11 bases, with 18 bases between the two germline ends. CDR3: CASSLTGKMSGYTF. The CDR3, as DNA: TGTGCCAGCAGCTTGACAGGTAAAATGAGTGGATACACCTTC. Full variable domain (rest looked up from reference TRBV5-6 and TRBJ1-2): DAGVTQSPTHLIKTRGQQVTLRCSPKSGHDTVSWYQQALGQGPQFIFQYYEEEERQRGNFPDRFSGHQFPNYSSELNVNALLLGDSALYLCASSLTGKMSGYTFGSGTRLTVV.

This clone appeared a few times. Other DNA sequences within the sample encode an identical CDR3. V is TRBV12-3 or TRBV12-4 and J is TRBJ1-2; 8 nucleotides match TRBD1. V lost 7 bases and J lost 5; bases outside the gene matches: 3. This CDR3 has 12 residues. The CDR3 loop is CASNGQGYGYTF. The CDR3 DNA reads TGTGCCAGCAACGGACAGGGATATGGCTACACCTTC.

The J gene is TRBJ1-2, the V gene TRBV5-6, with a weak D call TRBD1 (6 bases). V was cut by 0 bases and J by 4 bases, with 7 bases left in between. Germline CDR1 is SGHDT and CDR2 is YYEEEE. The CDR3 runs 13 residues. Here the CDR3 reads CASSLARGYGYTF. The DNA of the CDR3 is TGTGCCAGCAGCTTGGCCAGGGGCTATGGCTACACCTTC.

Here the CDR3 reads CASSSAGQYASNQPQHF. In DNA form, the CDR3 reads TGTGCCAGCAGCTCGGCCGGACAGTATGCTAGCAATCAGCCCCAGCATTTT. The V call is TRBV7-2, the J call TRBJ1-5; D may be TRBD1 (6 bases). The CDR3 contains 17 residues. Germline CDR1 SGHTA, CDR2 FQGNSA. Trimming shortened V by 4 bases and J by 0 bases, and 16 bases separated the two germline ends.